Listed below are T cell receptor beta chains from one sample, sequenced in a study of T-cell memory formation after mild COVID-19. From the 5' RACE reads, TCRdb called clonotypes with MiXCR, one entry per CDR3 protein. The sample consists of 550,000 to 600,000 distinct CDR3 sequences, about 20% of them appearing once. Input material: PBMCs or a T cell subset sorted from them (not recorded which). These receptor sequences come from an adult woman who had mild COVID-19 (a few samples of this study predate the infection). Cell type and time point are not known. Each CDR3 is given with its conserved first and last residue. D genes are given only for firm matches. A clone size is listed for some rows: how often the clone was seen (once, few, many), or a class if it is expanded.

- | few | TRBJ2-2 | TRBV5-5 | TGTGCCAGCAGCTCCTCCGCTGGGGGAGGATTCACCGGGGAGCTGTTTTTT | CASSSSAGGGFTGELFF
- | - | TRBJ2-5 | TRBV12-5 | TGTGCTAGTGGTTTGGGACTGGGGGGAGAGACCCAGTACTTC | CASGLGLGGETQYF
TRBD1 | few | TRBJ2-3 | TRBV5-1 | TGCGCCAGCAGCTTGGGACAGGGGATGACAGATACGCAGTATTTT | CASSLGQGMTDTQYF
TRBD2 | - | TRBJ2-3 | TRBV7-9 | TGTGCCAGCAGCTACCGAGGGCTAGCGGGAGACGCAGATACGCAGTATTTT | CASSYRGLAGDADTQYF
- | - | TRBJ1-1 | TRBV29-1 | TGCAGCGCCCGAAGGGCAGGGCGGACTGAAGCTTTCTTT | CSARRAGRTEAFF
- | many | TRBJ1-3 | TRBV18 | TGTGCCAGCTCACCCCAGAAACAGGGACCGATCTCTGGAAACACCATATATTTT | CASSPQKQGPISGNTIYF
TRBD2 | many | TRBJ2-7 | TRBV3-1 | TGTGCCAGCAGCCAGAATAGCGGGAGTCACTACGAGCAGTACTTC | CASSQNSGSHYEQYF
- | - | TRBJ1-4 | TRBV29-1 | TGCAGCGTTGAAGATAGCGGGGGGCCAGGGAAACTGTTTTTT | CSVEDSGGPGKLFF
TRBD1 | - | TRBJ2-5 | TRBV7-3 | TGTGCCAGCAGCTTAGGGGTACAGGGGCGAGAGACCCAGTACTTC | CASSLGVQGRETQYF
TRBD1 | - | TRBJ2-2 | TRBV7-9 | TGTGACAGCAGCCCCGCACAGGGGGTTATCACCGGGGAGCTGTTTTTT | CDSSPAQGVITGELFF
- | few | TRBJ2-2 | TRBV6-5 | TGTGCCAGCAGGGTCGGGTCGCGCGTTCTCACCGGGGAGCTGTTTTTT | CASRVGSRVLTGELFF
TRBD2 | - | TRBJ2-7 | TRBV2 | TGTGCCAGCGGTAGCGGGGGCGCCTTTAACGAGCAGTACTTC | CASGSGGAFNEQYF
- | - | TRBJ2-7 | TRBV4-2 | TGTGCCAGCAGCCAAGAACACGCCGGACTATCAACCTACGAGCAGTACTTC | CASSQEHAGLSTYEQYF
- | - | TRBJ2-2 | TRBV7-3 | TGTGCCAGCAGCTCAGGACACCGTAACACCGGGGAGCTGTTTTTT | CASSSGHRNTGELFF
- | few | TRBJ1-2 | TRBV28 | TGTGCCAGCAGTTCCCCAGCCGGAGGCTACACCTTC | CASSSPAGGYTF
TRBD2 | few | TRBJ2-7 | TRBV11-3 | TGTGCCAGCAGCGACCGTAGCGGGAACAACGAGCAGTACTTC | CASSDRSGNNEQYF
- | - | TRBJ2-7 | TRBV5-6 | TGTGCCAGCAGGCACATAACCGGCCTAGACTCCTACGAGCAGTACTTC | CASRHITGLDSYEQYF
TRBD1 | - | TRBJ2-7 | TRBV7-9 | TGTGCCAGCAGCGTGACAGGGACCTACGAGCAGTACTTC | CASSVTGTYEQYF
- | - | TRBJ2-7 | TRBV7-6 | TGTGCCAGCAGCCCCCTGACGTTACCCTCCTACGAGCAGTACTTC | CASSPLTLPSYEQYF
TRBD2 | - | TRBJ2-1 | TRBV9 | TGTGCCAGCAGCGTAGGCGGGAGTGGGAATGAGCAGTTCTTC | CASSVGGSGNEQFF
TRBD2 | - | TRBJ2-3 | TRBV12-3/TRBV12-4 | TGTGCCAGCAGTTCCTCTAGCGGGAGTCCAAATACGCAGTATTTT | CASSSSSGSPNTQYF
TRBD2 | many | TRBJ2-1 | TRBV27 | TGTGCCAGCAGTCCGACTAGCGGGGGGGCCTGGAATGAGCAGTTCTTC | CASSPTSGGAWNEQFF
- | few | TRBJ2-5 | TRBV5-6 | TGTGCCAGCAGCCGGGACGTAGAGGAGACCCAGTACTTC | CASSRDVEETQYF
- | - | TRBJ2-7 | TRBV7-2 | TGTGCCAGCAGCTTAGCGATCCAAGTCTACGAGCAGTACTTC | CASSLAIQVYEQYF
- | - | TRBJ1-1 | TRBV12-3/TRBV12-4 | TGTGCCAGCAGTCGCACATGGTACGGGAGTCTGAACACTGAAGCTTTCTTT | CASSRTWYGSLNTEAFF
- | - | TRBJ1-2 | TRBV12-3/TRBV12-4 | TGTGCCAGCACCTCGGGGGTAGGGGATGGCTACACCTTC | CASTSGVGDGYTF
- | few | TRBJ2-7 | TRBV19 | TGTGCCAGTAGTGTTAGGGCCTGGGCGTACGAGCAGTACTTC | CASSVRAWAYEQYF
- | - | TRBJ2-4 | TRBV20-1 | TGCAGTGCTAGTGGGTTGGAAAACATTCAGTACTTC | CSASGLENIQYF
TRBD2 | - | TRBJ2-3 | TRBV20-1 | TGCAGTGCTAGAGGCGGGAGCGGTCTTTTAGATACGCAGTATTTT | CSARGGSGLLDTQYF
TRBD2 | - | TRBJ2-3 | TRBV4-2 | TGTGCCAGCAGATCCGATAGCGGGGGGGGCACAGATACGCAGTATTTT | CASRSDSGGGTDTQYF
- | - | TRBJ2-3 | TRBV12-3/TRBV12-4 | TGTGCCAGCAGTTTAGGCGAGAATACGCAGTATTTT | CASSLGENTQYF
- | few | TRBJ2-7 | TRBV23-1 | TGCGCCAGCAGACCCTGGTCCCAGAACTACGAGCAGTACTTC | CASRPWSQNYEQYF
- | many | TRBJ2-1 | TRBV12-3/TRBV12-4 | TGTGCCAGCAGTTTAGAGGGGGGTGGTGAGCAGTTCTTC | CASSLEGGGEQFF
- | few | TRBJ1-4 | TRBV7-6 | TGTGCCAGCAGCTTAGCCAGAAGGGAAAAACTGTTTTTT | CASSLARREKLFF
TRBD1 | few | TRBJ2-7 | TRBV27 | TGTGCCAGCACGCCGTGGACAGGTTCCTACGAGCAGTACTTC | CASTPWTGSYEQYF
- | - | TRBJ1-2 | TRBV7-8 | TGTGCCAGCAGCTTAGGGAATCGGGACGGTGCCTGGGGCGGCTACACCTTC | CASSLGNRDGAWGGYTF
TRBD1 | few | TRBJ2-3 | TRBV30 | TGTGCCTGGAGGAGGGGACAGGTCCCTACAGATACGCAGTATTTT | CAWRRGQVPTDTQYF
- | - | TRBJ2-2 | TRBV7-9 | TGTGCCAGCGGGACTCAGAACACCGGGGAGCTGTTTTTT | CASGTQNTGELFF
- | - | TRBJ2-1 | TRBV5-1 | TGCGCCAGCAGCCTCCGGAGGGGGGGCCACAATGAGCAGTTCTTC | CASSLRRGGHNEQFF
- | many | TRBJ2-1 | TRBV5-1 | TGCGCCAGCAGCTTGCGGGGGACACCACCAAACAATGAGCAGTTCTTC | CASSLRGTPPNNEQFF
- | - | TRBJ2-3 | TRBV10-3 | TGTGCCATCAGTGAGTTTGAGTCCTCAGATACGCAGTATTTT | CAISEFESSDTQYF
- | few | TRBJ1-1 | TRBV4-2 | TGTGCCAGCAGCCAAGATTACTATTCGGGGAAAGCTTTCTTT | CASSQDYYSGKAFF
- | few | TRBJ1-1 | TRBV24-1 | TGTGCCACCAGTGATTTCCCCGGGCCGCCCAAGACTGAAGCTTTCTTT | CATSDFPGPPKTEAFF
- | - | TRBJ1-2 | TRBV7-9 | TGTGCCAGCAGCGGGTCGACAGGTTTCTATGGCTACACCTTC | CASSGSTGFYGYTF
TRBD2 | - | TRBJ2-7 | TRBV7-2 | TGTGCCAGCAGCTTAGGGGGACTAGCGGCAAGAGGGTCCTACGAGCAGTACTTC | CASSLGGLAARGSYEQYF
- | few | TRBJ1-4 | TRBV29-1 | TGCAGCGTTGATGGGGGAGAAAAACTGTTTTTT | CSVDGGEKLFF
- | - | TRBJ2-7 | TRBV24-1 | TGTGCCACCAGTGATTTTGGGGCGGGGCAGTACTTC | CATSDFGAGQYF
- | - | TRBJ2-3 | TRBV6-1 | TGTGCCAGCAGTGACACCAGGACAACTGGGGATACGCAGTATTTT | CASSDTRTTGDTQYF
TRBD1 | - | TRBJ2-5 | TRBV3-1 | TGTGCCAGCAGCCAAGATTCCGGGACAGGGAAGGAGACCCAGTACTTC | CASSQDSGTGKETQYF
- | - | TRBJ2-3 | TRBV3-1 | TGTGCCAGCAGCCCTGGCCCGGGATCTGGGGATACGCAGTATTTT | CASSPGPGSGDTQYF
- | few | TRBJ1-1 | TRBV20-1 | TGCAGTGCTATTACAGGCCCGAACACTGAAGCTTTCTTT | CSAITGPNTEAFF
TRBD1 | few | TRBJ2-5 | TRBV7-9 | TGTGCCAGCAGCAGAACAGGGGCCCAAGAGACCCAGTACTTC | CASSRTGAQETQYF
- | few | TRBJ2-7 | TRBV20-1 | TGCAGTGCTAGCAGGCACCAGGGCGAGCAGTACTTC | CSASRHQGEQYF